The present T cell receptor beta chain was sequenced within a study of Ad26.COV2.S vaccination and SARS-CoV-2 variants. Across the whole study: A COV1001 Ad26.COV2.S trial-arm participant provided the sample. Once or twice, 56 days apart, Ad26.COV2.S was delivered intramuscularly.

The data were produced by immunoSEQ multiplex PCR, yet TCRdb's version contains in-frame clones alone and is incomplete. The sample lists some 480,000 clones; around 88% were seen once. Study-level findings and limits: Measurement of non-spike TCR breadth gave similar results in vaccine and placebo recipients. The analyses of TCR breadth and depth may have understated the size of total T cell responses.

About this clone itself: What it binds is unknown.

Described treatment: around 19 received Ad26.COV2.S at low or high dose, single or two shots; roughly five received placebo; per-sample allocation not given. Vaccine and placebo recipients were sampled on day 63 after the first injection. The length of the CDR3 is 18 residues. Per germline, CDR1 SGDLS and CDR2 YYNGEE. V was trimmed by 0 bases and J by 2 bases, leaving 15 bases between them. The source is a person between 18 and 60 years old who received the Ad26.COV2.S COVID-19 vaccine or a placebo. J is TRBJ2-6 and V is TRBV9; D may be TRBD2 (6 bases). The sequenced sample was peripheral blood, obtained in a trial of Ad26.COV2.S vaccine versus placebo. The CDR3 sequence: CASSVAPGGSAGANVLTF. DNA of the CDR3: TGTGCCAGCAGCGTAGCGCCAGGAGGGTCGGCTGGGGCCAACGTCCTGACTTTC.